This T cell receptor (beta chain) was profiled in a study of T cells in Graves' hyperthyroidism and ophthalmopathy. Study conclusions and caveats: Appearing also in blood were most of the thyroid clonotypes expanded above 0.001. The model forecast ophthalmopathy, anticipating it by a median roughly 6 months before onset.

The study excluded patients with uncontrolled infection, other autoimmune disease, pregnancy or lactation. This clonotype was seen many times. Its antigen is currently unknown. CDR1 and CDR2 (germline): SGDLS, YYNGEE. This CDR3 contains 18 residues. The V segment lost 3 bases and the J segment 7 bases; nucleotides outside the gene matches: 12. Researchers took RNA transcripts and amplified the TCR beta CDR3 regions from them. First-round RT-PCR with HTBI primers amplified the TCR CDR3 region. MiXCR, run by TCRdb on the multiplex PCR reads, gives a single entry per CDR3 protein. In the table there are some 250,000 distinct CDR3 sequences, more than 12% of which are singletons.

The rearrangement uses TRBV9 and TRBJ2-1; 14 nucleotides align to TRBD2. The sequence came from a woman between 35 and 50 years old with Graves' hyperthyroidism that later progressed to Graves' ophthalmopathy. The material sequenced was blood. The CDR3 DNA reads TGTGCCAGCAGCGCTCTCCCCGGACTAGCGGGAGGTGGGAATGAGCAGTTCTTC. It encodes CASSALPGLAGGGNEQFF. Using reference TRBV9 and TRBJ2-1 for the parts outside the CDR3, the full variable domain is DSGVTQTPKHLITATGQRVTLRCSPRSGDLSVYWYQQSLDQGLQFLIQYYNGEERAKGNILERFSAQQFPDLHSELNLSSLELGDSALYFCASSALPGLAGGGNEQFFGPGTRLTVL.